Presented here are 21 T cell receptor beta chains from one specimen sequenced in a study of naive and memory T cell subsets. An equimolar mix of two oligonucleotides served as the beta constant-region primer for TRBC1 and TRBC2. TCRdb itself ran the UMI-ligation and nested PCR reads through MiXCR, one entry per CDR3 protein. The table lists around 90,000 distinct CDR3 sequences, roughly 7.3% of them singletons. Sequencing was performed on central memory CD4+ T cells from blood. The receptors shown here come from a human donor in good health.

This clonotype was detected ten times or more. V gene TRBV7-2 combines with J gene TRBJ2-3, with a possible D match to TRBD2 (6 bases). This CDR3 spans 14 amino acids. Germline CDR1 and CDR2: SGHTA and FQGNSA. Trimming removed 4 bases from V and 8 bases from J, with 16 bases in between. The CDR3 is CASSSGTGYTTQYF. CDR3 coding DNA: TGTGCCAGCAGCTCCGGGACTGGATATACTACGCAGTATTTT.

The CDR3 sequence is CASSQAGGYEQYF. CDR3 DNA: TGTGCCAGCAGCCAAGCAGGCGGTTACGAGCAGTACTTC. The gene calls are TRBV14 and TRBJ2-7, with D unresolved. Trimming took off 1 base at V and 4 bases at J, with 8 bases between the two ends. CDR1 is SGHDN and CDR2 is FVKESK in the germline V gene. CDR3 length: 13 residues.

This chain joins TRBV7-2 and TRBJ2-7, with 9 bases lining up with TRBD2. This CDR3 is built from 17 residues. Germline V gene sequence: CDR1 SGHTA, CDR2 FQGNSA. The J segment lost 2 bases and the V segment lost 4 bases, leaving 12 bases of the junction unmatched. The chain's CDR3 is CASSSQVGTSSPYEQYF. CDR3 bases: TGTGCCAGCAGCTCCCAAGTCGGGACTAGCAGCCCCTACGAGCAGTACTTC.

Many counts were recorded for this clonotype. V and J are TRBV6-1 and TRBJ1-1, with D possibly TRBD1 on 5 matching bases. The CDR3 loop spans 13 amino acids. The germline gives CDR1 MNHNS, CDR2 SASEGT. V lost 4 bases, J lost 3 bases, and 9 bases lay in between. CDR3 bases: TGTGCCAGCAGTGGGGGGTTGGACACTGAAGCTTTCTTT. This encodes CASSGGLDTEAFF.

The chain has TRBV20-1 and TRBJ2-1, with 7 bases that match TRBD2. The length of the CDR3 is 13 residues. Germline CDR1 and CDR2: DFQATT and SNEGSKA (reference sequence). With V trimmed by 1 base and J by 3 bases, 0 bases remained unmatched. The CDR3 DNA follows: TGCAGTGCTAGAGCGGGAGGCTACAATGAGCAGTTCTTC. Protein sequence: CSARAGGYNEQFF.

This clonotype appeared many times. This chain connects TRBV12-3 or TRBV12-4 to TRBJ2-1, with 9 bases identical to TRBD1. The J segment lost 7 bases and the V segment lost 5 bases, leaving 6 bases of the junction unmatched. This CDR3 has 14 residues. CDR3 amino acids: CASSLGQGSNEQFF. The CDR3 coding sequence is TGTGCCAGCAGTCTCGGACAGGGGTCGAATGAGCAGTTCTTC.

This clonotype was detected ten times or more. The genes are TRBV28 and TRBJ1-1; tentatively, D is TRBD1 (5 bases). The CDR3 is 13 residues long. Between the trimmed V and J ends, which lost 7 bases and 1 base, there was a span of 10 bases. Germline lookup yields CDR1 MDHEN and CDR2 SYDVKM. CDR3 sequence (DNA): TGTGCCAGCAAGAAGGGGTGGAACACTGAAGCTTTCTTT. It yields the protein CASKKGWNTEAFF. The variable domain in full, with the rest retrieved from reference TRBV28 and TRBJ1-1, is DVKVTQSSRYLVKRTGEKVFLECVQDMDHENMFWYRQDPGLGLRLIYFSYDVKMKEKGDIPEGYSVSREKKERFSLILESASTNQTSMYLCASKKGWNTEAFFGQGTRLTVV.

The chain recombines TRBV4-1 with TRBJ2-3, with 7 bases aligning to TRBD1. Germline V lookup: CDR1 MGHRA, CDR2 YSYEKL. Germline trimming cut 3 bases from V and 6 bases from J; bases unmatched to any gene: 9. The CDR3 extends over 15 amino acids. The CDR3, as DNA: TGCGCCAGCAGCCACCATGGGACAGCAATGGATACGCAGTATTTT. Translated, it gives CASSHHGTAMDTQYF.

The J gene is TRBJ1-2, the V gene TRBV5-6; TRBD1 is a possible D gene (5 bases). Looked up from germline, CDR1 is SGHDT and CDR2 is YYEEEE. Trimming cost V 1 base and J 4 bases, with 11 bases left between them. This CDR3 contains 14 residues. CDR3 region: CASSLWGPVYGYTF. CDR3 nucleotide sequence: TGTGCCAGCAGCTTGTGGGGACCCGTCTATGGCTACACCTTC.

A few counts support this clonotype. The chain links TRBV6-4 to TRBJ2-1; D may be TRBD2 (6 bases). The germline V gene has CDR1 MRHNA and CDR2 SNTAGT. The CDR3 sequence is 11 residues long. Between the trimmed V and J ends, which lost 8 bases and 15 bases, there was a span of 17 bases. CDR3 residues: CASLTSPAPFF. In DNA, the CDR3 is TGTGCCAGCCTAACTAGCCCGGCACCGTTCTTC.

This clonotype appeared a few times. The chain recombines TRBV9 with TRBJ2-5; no definite D call. The CDR3 totals 15 residues. Germline lookup yields CDR1 SGDLS and CDR2 YYNGEE. Trimming took off 1 base at V and 5 bases at J, with 15 bases between the two ends. The CDR3 DNA sequence: TGTGCCAGCAGCGTAAAGTCTCATGAGGCGGAGACCCAGTACTTC. Encoded protein: CASSVKSHEAETQYF.

Only a few counts were recorded for this clonotype. The rearrangement joins TRBV25-1 to TRBJ2-2, with 8 bases matching TRBD2. CDR1 is MGHDK, CDR2 SYGVNS, per germline. This CDR3 is built from 18 residues. The V segment lost 4 bases and the J segment 0 bases; nucleotides outside the gene matches: 10. CDR3 nucleotides: TGTGCCAGCAGTGTCCTGGCCAGCGGGGGCGCGAACACCGGGGAGCTGTTTTTT. Translation gives CASSVLASGGANTGELFF.

This clonotype was counted at least ten times. CDR3 region: CASSYSSGHMGGTEAFF. As DNA, the CDR3 is TGTGCCAGCAGTTACTCGAGTGGGCATATGGGAGGGACTGAAGCTTTCTTT. The V and J genes are TRBV6-2 or TRBV6-3 and TRBJ1-1; no clear D. This CDR3 comprises 17 residues. Per germline, CDR1 MNHEY and CDR2 SVGEGT. The ends were cut back, 0 bases at V and 5 bases at J, with 19 bases in the middle.

Many counts were recorded for this clonotype. The rearrangement links TRBV15 to TRBJ1-4; 7 bases map to TRBD1. V lost 2 bases and J lost 3; bases outside the gene matches: 6. The CDR3 contains 16 residues. Germline CDR1 and CDR2: LNHNV and YYDKDF (reference sequence). CDR3: CATSRRHRGSNEKLFF. In nucleotides, the CDR3 is TGTGCCACCAGCAGAAGACACAGGGGATCTAATGAAAAACTGTTTTTT.

This chain links TRBV28 with TRBJ2-5; a possible D gene is TRBD1 (5 bases). The germline gives CDR1 MDHEN, CDR2 SYDVKM. This CDR3 has 17 residues. V was pared by 5 bases and J by 1 base, with 20 bases between. The CDR3 reads CASSPILRTPRQETQYF. The CDR3 nucleotides read TGTGCCAGCAGTCCCATTTTGCGGACACCTCGCCAAGAGACCCAGTACTTC.

This clonotype was observed many times. This chain connects TRBV6-6 to TRBJ1-4; TRBD1 matches at 7 bases. This CDR3 region has 14 residues. Trimming cost V 4 bases and J 4 bases; bases outside gene matches: 3. From germline, CDR1 is MNHNY and CDR2 SVGAGI (reference sequence). Written as DNA, the CDR3 is TGTGCCAGCAGTTCGGGACAGAGTAATGAAAAACTGTTTTTT. Its protein is CASSSGQSNEKLFF.

This clonotype has ten or more counts. This rearrangement joins TRBV12-3 or TRBV12-4 to TRBJ2-5; D ambiguous. V lost 6 bases to trimming and J lost 2 bases, with 10 bases between them. The CDR3 runs to 13 residues. The CDR3 DNA reads as TGTGCCAGCAGACAACTTGCACAAGAGACCCAGTACTTC. This sequence encodes CASRQLAQETQYF.

This clonotype was counted ten times or more. The chain recombines TRBV6-2 or TRBV6-3 with TRBJ2-3, with 11 bases lining up with TRBD2. The CDR3 is made up of 14 amino acids. The V gene end was trimmed by 9 bases and the J gene end by 2 bases; junction bases not matched to a gene: 4. Looked up from germline, CDR1 is MNHEY and CDR2 is SVGEGT. The CDR3 loop is CASRTSGFTDTQYF. The CDR3 DNA reads as TGTGCCAGTCGGACTAGCGGGTTCACAGATACGCAGTATTTT.

The V gene is TRBV6-2 or TRBV6-3, the J gene TRBJ2-1; 10 bases fit TRBD2. In germline, CDR1 is MNHEY, CDR2 SVGEGT. J lost 9 bases, V lost 4 bases, and 6 bases had no gene match. The CDR3 runs 14 residues. In DNA form, the CDR3 reads TGTGCCAGCAGTTTCGGGACTAGCGTGAGTGAGCAGTTCTTC. Residues: CASSFGTSVSEQFF.

There are a few counts of this clonotype. The genes are TRBV7-7 and TRBJ2-5, with a weak D call TRBD2 (6 bases). The CDR3 extends over 14 amino acids. Germline assignment: CDR1 SSHAT and CDR2 FNYEAQ (reference sequence). The ends were cut back, 5 bases at V and 2 bases at J, with 12 bases in the middle. The CDR3 sequence: CASSLGTSQETQYF. Here the CDR3 DNA reads TGTGCCAGCAGCCTGGGGACTTCTCAAGAGACCCAGTACTTC.

Ten or more counts support this clonotype. The chain joins TRBV7-2 to TRBJ2-7; D perhaps matches TRBD2 (6 bases). The CDR3 runs to 14 residues. CDR1 is SGHTA, CDR2 FQGNSA, per germline. The germline V and J ends were trimmed by 2 bases and 2 bases, with 10 bases remaining between them. The CDR3 bases are TGTGCCAGCAGCTTATTAGCGGCAACCTACGAGCAGTACTTC. Encoded protein: CASSLLAATYEQYF.